This is a list of T cell receptor beta chains from one sample in a study of T cells after yellow fever vaccination. MiXCR was run by TCRdb on the 5' RACE reads, yielding one entry per CDR3 protein. The sample holds nearly 550,000 distinct CDR3 sequences, roughly 19% seen once. This sample comprised PBMCs, obtained 15 days after the yellow fever booster vaccination. Receptor source: a young man who received the YFV17D yellow fever vaccine. Each CDR3 is given without its conserved first and last residue. Fields, in order: J gene, V gene, CDR3 protein.

J gene: TRBJ2-1; V gene: TRBV6-2/TRBV6-3; CDR3 protein: ASSYPSPGREQF
J gene: TRBJ2-7; V gene: TRBV28; CDR3 protein: ASSFTPGQAYEQY
J gene: TRBJ2-1; V gene: TRBV7-9; CDR3 protein: ASSFERGRVAYNEQF
J gene: TRBJ2-1; V gene: TRBV5-6; CDR3 protein: ASSLVALGSYNEQF
J gene: TRBJ2-2; V gene: TRBV6-5; CDR3 protein: ASSYGVAVGELF
J gene: TRBJ1-6; V gene: TRBV15; CDR3 protein: ATSVELNSPLH
J gene: TRBJ2-1; V gene: TRBV14; CDR3 protein: ASSQRRSSPESEQF
J gene: TRBJ2-3; V gene: TRBV7-2; CDR3 protein: ASSPRTGGFFLEGY
J gene: TRBJ2-2; V gene: TRBV12-3/TRBV12-4; CDR3 protein: ASNHRTVNTGELF
J gene: TRBJ2-2; V gene: TRBV7-9; CDR3 protein: ASSPLAGASGELF
J gene: TRBJ2-5; V gene: TRBV5-6; CDR3 protein: ASCWRLEGETQY
J gene: TRBJ2-1; V gene: TRBV7-6; CDR3 protein: ASTTGGGYNEQF
J gene: TRBJ2-1; V gene: TRBV5-1; CDR3 protein: ASRLAGGMDNEQF
J gene: TRBJ2-7; V gene: TRBV27; CDR3 protein: ASSFQLSSYEQY
J gene: TRBJ2-7; V gene: TRBV20-1; CDR3 protein: SARGRGVYEQY
J gene: TRBJ1-5; V gene: TRBV3-1; CDR3 protein: ASSQGQSIWPQH
J gene: TRBJ2-5; V gene: TRBV7-2; CDR3 protein: ASARAQGQFQETQY
J gene: TRBJ1-6; V gene: TRBV20-1; CDR3 protein: SAPRGGGSAYNSPLH
J gene: TRBJ2-7; V gene: TRBV20-1; CDR3 protein: SASQSGFSYEQY
J gene: TRBJ2-7; V gene: TRBV5-4; CDR3 protein: ASSYIGADEQY
J gene: TRBJ1-2; V gene: TRBV29-1; CDR3 protein: SVSLQNYGYT
J gene: TRBJ2-7; V gene: TRBV12-3/TRBV12-4; CDR3 protein: ASSPRRSYEQY
J gene: TRBJ2-4; V gene: TRBV20-1; CDR3 protein: SARSGVGDIQY
J gene: TRBJ2-7; V gene: TRBV20-1; CDR3 protein: SARPGEFYEQY
J gene: TRBJ2-7; V gene: TRBV7-6; CDR3 protein: ASSLERVPGYEQY
J gene: TRBJ2-1; V gene: TRBV12-3/TRBV12-4; CDR3 protein: ASSFGRGGYEQF
J gene: TRBJ2-2; V gene: TRBV10-1; CDR3 protein: ASSTSPTGELF
J gene: TRBJ2-1; V gene: TRBV6-2/TRBV6-3; CDR3 protein: ASGGREGYNEQF
J gene: TRBJ2-7; V gene: TRBV5-1; CDR3 protein: ASSPPYRDTYEQY
J gene: TRBJ2-5; V gene: TRBV29-1; CDR3 protein: SGTRGAGASWGETQY
J gene: TRBJ1-5; V gene: TRBV5-1; CDR3 protein: ASSGGTPGQPQH
J gene: TRBJ2-7; V gene: TRBV20-1; CDR3 protein: SARVASGGSYEQY
J gene: TRBJ2-1; V gene: TRBV30; CDR3 protein: AWKGIREEQF
J gene: TRBJ2-3; V gene: TRBV7-2; CDR3 protein: ASGASGSHTDTQY
J gene: TRBJ2-1; V gene: TRBV20-1; CDR3 protein: SARSTGHNNEQF
J gene: TRBJ2-1; V gene: TRBV7-7; CDR3 protein: ASSLPGTSGRVSYNEQF
J gene: TRBJ1-2; V gene: TRBV20-1; CDR3 protein: TSSSGSLNYGYT
J gene: TRBJ1-4; V gene: TRBV20-1; CDR3 protein: SAWRFDEKLF
J gene: TRBJ2-2; V gene: TRBV7-6; CDR3 protein: ASSLKGGGRLNTGELF
J gene: TRBJ2-3; V gene: TRBV24-1; CDR3 protein: ATSSWTSGRPGVSTDTQY
J gene: TRBJ2-3; V gene: TRBV14; CDR3 protein: ASSPFPRLSNTDTQY
J gene: TRBJ2-1; V gene: TRBV4-1; CDR3 protein: ASSQGPGVDNEQF
J gene: TRBJ2-4; V gene: TRBV5-5; CDR3 protein: ASSLAERELVIQY
J gene: TRBJ2-5; V gene: TRBV11-2; CDR3 protein: ASSSGLAGGLAVETQY
J gene: TRBJ2-7; V gene: TRBV12-3/TRBV12-4; CDR3 protein: ASRQGLAENEQY
J gene: TRBJ1-2; V gene: TRBV20-1; CDR3 protein: SARPENNYGYT
J gene: TRBJ2-2; V gene: TRBV20-1; CDR3 protein: SVQRTGELF
J gene: TRBJ2-1; V gene: TRBV9; CDR3 protein: ASSVSGVSRGDEQF
J gene: TRBJ2-2; V gene: TRBV14; CDR3 protein: ASSHPGLAGSGELF
J gene: TRBJ2-3; V gene: TRBV7-2; CDR3 protein: ASSLDPGDTQY
J gene: TRBJ1-5; V gene: TRBV4-3; CDR3 protein: ASSSDVTNNQPQH